This TCR beta chain was identified in a study of technical replicates of blood from several donors. This clone was seen a handful of times. Profiled with immunoSEQ multiplex PCR; TCRdb holds only in-frame clones, not every one. Here the sample spans tens of thousands of clones, about 89% being singletons. Germline trimming cut 4 bases from V and 3 bases from J; bases unmatched to any gene: 15. Germline values: CDR1 SGHVT, CDR2 SQSDAQ. The CDR3 is 17 residues long. The rearrangement joins TRBV7-4 to TRBJ2-7; TRBD1 agrees at 7 bases. The sample consisted of T cells isolated from PBMCs. The source is a human donor in good health. CDR3 DNA: TGTGCCAGCAGCTCCAGAGGAGTGGACAGGCAGCTCTACGAGCAGTACTTC. It is translated as CASSSRGVDRQLYEQYF.